These T cell receptor beta chains were read from a single sample in a study of T cells after yellow fever vaccination. TCRdb re-called the 5' RACE reads with MiXCR, one entry per CDR3 protein. Among some 600,000 distinct CDR3 sequences listed, about 17% were seen once. Sequenced material: PBMCs, taken roughly 5 days after the first yellow fever vaccination. Every receptor here comes from a man between 18 and 35 years old who received the YFV17D yellow fever vaccine. CDR3s include the opening cysteine and the closing phenylalanine or tryptophan. A D gene is named only where the DNA matches it firmly. The size of a clone is reported for some rows only, either as once, few or many, or as a class for expanded clones.

clone_size j_call v_call d_call cdr3_nt cdr3_aa
few TRBJ2-7 TRBV29-1 TRBD1 TGCAGCGTTGACAGGACAGGGGGTTCCTACGAGCAGTACTTC CSVDRTGGSYEQYF
few TRBJ2-3 TRBV28 - TGTGCCACCTACCTTTCTACCACAGATACGCAGTATTTT CATYLSTTDTQYF
- TRBJ2-1 TRBV4-2 TRBD2 TGTGCCAGCAGCCAAGATGGGAAGCGGGGGGGCCTTGGTGAGCAGTTCTTC CASSQDGKRGGLGEQFF
- TRBJ2-5 TRBV7-9 - TGTGCCAGCAGACCGGAGACCCAGTACTTC CASRPETQYF
- TRBJ2-5 TRBV5-4 - TGTGCCAGCAGCTCGACCCAAGGGGGTCAAGAGACCCAGTACTTC CASSSTQGGQETQYF
once TRBJ2-7 TRBV12-3/TRBV12-4 - TGTGCCAGCAGAGGGGGACGCGTAGAGCAGTACTTC CASRGGRVEQYF
- TRBJ1-2 TRBV5-1 - TGCGCCAGCAGCGTAGTTGGGACCTATGGCTACACCTTC CASSVVGTYGYTF
- TRBJ1-2 TRBV12-3/TRBV12-4 TRBD1 TGTGCCAGCAGTCCCGGACAGGGGGTGGGCGGCTACACCTTC CASSPGQGVGGYTF
- TRBJ2-1 TRBV7-2 - TGTGCCAGCAGCCCGCTGGGGGGTTCCGCCTACAATGAGCAGTTCTTC CASSPLGGSAYNEQFF
- TRBJ1-2 TRBV5-6 - TGTGCCAGCAGCTTGGGATCCATAGGAATATATGGCTACACCTTC CASSLGSIGIYGYTF
- TRBJ2-4 TRBV3-1 - TGTGCCAGCAGCTCCAAGCCCGGGGCCAAAAACATTCAGTACTTC CASSSKPGAKNIQYF
- TRBJ1-1 TRBV20-1 - TGCAGTGCTAGAAATTGGGACATGACCACTGAAGCTTTCTTT CSARNWDMTTEAFF
few TRBJ2-1 TRBV7-3 - TGTGCCAGCAGCTTAACAGGAAGCAATGAGCAGTTCTTC CASSLTGSNEQFF
few TRBJ2-2 TRBV7-6 - TGTGCCAGCAGCCACGACCTAGGGGAGCTGTTTTTT CASSHDLGELFF
- TRBJ1-2 TRBV18 - TGTGCCAGCTCACCCCGACTAGTTGATGGCTACACCTTC CASSPRLVDGYTF
once TRBJ2-5 TRBV19 - TGTGCCAGTAGTCGCGGGGGCCCCAGGCAAGAGACCCAGTACTTC CASSRGGPRQETQYF
- TRBJ2-5 TRBV5-4 TRBD2 TGTGCCAGCAGCCTAGGGACTAGCGGGGGGAAGACCCAGTACTTC CASSLGTSGGKTQYF
- TRBJ1-1 TRBV15 - TGTGCCACCAGCAAACCTACGAACACTGAAGCTTTCTTT CATSKPTNTEAFF
- TRBJ2-7 TRBV19 - TGTGCCAGTAGTGTGGGATCGGGACTCTACGAGCAGTACTTC CASSVGSGLYEQYF
few TRBJ2-5 TRBV7-8 - TGTGCCAGCAGCCCCTACCCTGGATTAAAAGGGAGGCAGTACTTC CASSPYPGLKGRQYF
few TRBJ1-2 TRBV12-3/TRBV12-4 - TGTGCCAGCAGTTTATATTCCGGGATCCACACCTTC CASSLYSGIHTF
few TRBJ2-5 TRBV18 TRBD2 TGTGCCAGCTCTCCGGTAGCGGGGAACGGAGAGACCCAGTACTTC CASSPVAGNGETQYF
- TRBJ1-3 TRBV12-5 - TGTGCTAGTGCCTTTAGTGGAAACACCATATATTTT CASAFSGNTIYF
few TRBJ2-7 TRBV7-2 - TGTGCCAGCAGCTCACTCGGGACATTATCTGACGAGCAGTACTTC CASSSLGTLSDEQYF
- TRBJ2-1 TRBV20-1 - TGCAGTGCTAGAGATGGGGCAGGGCTTGAGCAGTTCTTC CSARDGAGLEQFF
few TRBJ1-1 TRBV6-2/TRBV6-3 - TGTGCCACAAGGACGGGGAACACTGAAGCTTTCTTT CATRTGNTEAFF
- TRBJ1-2 TRBV12-3/TRBV12-4 - TGTGCCAGCAGTTCCCGGACAGCAAGGGGTGGCTACACCTTC CASSSRTARGGYTF
few TRBJ1-1 TRBV20-1 - TGCAGTGCTAGAGTCACCTCGGCAGTGGCCCTGCGGACTGAAGCTTTCTTT CSARVTSAVALRTEAFF
- TRBJ2-3 TRBV10-3 - TGTGCCATCAGTCGGACAGAGGGGCACACAGATACGCAGTATTTT CAISRTEGHTDTQYF
few TRBJ2-2 TRBV4-1 TRBD2 TGCGCCAGCAGCTACAAGACTAGCGGGGGGGCGATAACCGGGGAGCTGTTTTTT CASSYKTSGGAITGELFF
few TRBJ1-3 TRBV7-2 - TGTGCCAGCAGCTTATTCGACCCCGCTTCTGGAAACACCATATATTTT CASSLFDPASGNTIYF
- TRBJ2-1 TRBV15 - TGTGCCACCGGCCTACCGGGGGTACGCGCCACCTACAATGAGCAGTTCTTC CATGLPGVRATYNEQFF
few TRBJ2-3 TRBV7-9 - TGTGCCAGCAGCCAAGCCCCGCTAAGTGATACGCAGTATTTT CASSQAPLSDTQYF
many TRBJ1-1 TRBV5-1 - TGCGCCAGCAGCGTGACCTTAGGGACTGAAGCTTTCTTT CASSVTLGTEAFF
- TRBJ2-1 TRBV2 TRBD1 TGTGCCAGCAGTCCGACCGAGACAGGGTGGCATGAGCAGTTCTTC CASSPTETGWHEQFF
few TRBJ2-5 TRBV7-6 - TGTGCCAGCCAACGAGCGTGGGGGGCGGTTGACCGGGAGACCCAGTACTTC CASQRAWGAVDRETQYF
few TRBJ2-5 TRBV5-1 TRBD1 TGCGCCAGCAGCTCGGGACAGGGCGGATACCAAGAGACCCAGTACTTC CASSSGQGGYQETQYF
- TRBJ2-3 TRBV3-1 TRBD2 TGTGCCAGCAGCCAATATGGGAAGCGGGACACAGATACGCAGTATTTT CASSQYGKRDTDTQYF
- TRBJ1-3 TRBV9 - TGTGCCAGCAGCGTGAATTCCCTGATCTCTGGAAACACCATATATTTT CASSVNSLISGNTIYF
- TRBJ2-1 TRBV10-3 TRBD2 TGTGCCACCAGTACTAGCGGGCTTTACAATGAGCAGTTCTTC CATSTSGLYNEQFF
- TRBJ2-3 TRBV4-2 - TGTGCCAGCAGCCAAGATGAGAGGGGGTACGCAGATACGCAGTATTTT CASSQDERGYADTQYF
- TRBJ2-5 TRBV20-1 TRBD2 TGCAGTGCTAGAGATCGGGGAACTCGCGGGGGGGCACGAGAGACCCAGTACTTC CSARDRGTRGGARETQYF
few TRBJ1-1 TRBV4-3 - TGCGCCAGCAGCCAAGGGGTTTTCGGGGAGGTGGACACTGAAGCTTTCTTT CASSQGVFGEVDTEAFF
few TRBJ1-4 TRBV9 - TGTGCCAGCAGCGTAGGAGGGACACAGCATGAAAAACTGTTTTTT CASSVGGTQHEKLFF
few TRBJ2-5 TRBV28 - TGTGCCAGCAGACCGGGACGCCGGGAGACCCAGTACTTC CASRPGRRETQYF